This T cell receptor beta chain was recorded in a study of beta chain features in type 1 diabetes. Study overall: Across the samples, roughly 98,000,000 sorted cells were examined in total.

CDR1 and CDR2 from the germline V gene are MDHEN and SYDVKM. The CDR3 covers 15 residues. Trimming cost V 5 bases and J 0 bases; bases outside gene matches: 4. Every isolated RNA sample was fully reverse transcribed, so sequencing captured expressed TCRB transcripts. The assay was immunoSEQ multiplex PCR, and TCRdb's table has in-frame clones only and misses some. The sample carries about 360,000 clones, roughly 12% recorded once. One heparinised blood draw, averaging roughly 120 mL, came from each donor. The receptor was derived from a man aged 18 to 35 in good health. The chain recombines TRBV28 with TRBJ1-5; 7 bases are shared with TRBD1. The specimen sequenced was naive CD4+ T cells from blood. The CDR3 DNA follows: TGTGCCAGCAGTGGGACAGACTATAGCAATCAGCCCCAGCATTTT. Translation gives CASSGTDYSNQPQHF. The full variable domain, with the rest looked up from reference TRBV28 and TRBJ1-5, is DVKVTQSSRYLVKRTGEKVFLECVQDMDHENMFWYRQDPGLGLRLIYFSYDVKMKEKGDIPEGYSVSREKKERFSLILESASTNQTSMYLCASSGTDYSNQPQHFGDGTRLSIL.